The clone carrying this T cell receptor (beta chain) was detected only a few times. As part of sample collection, lesional scalp punch biopsies and peripheral blood were taken from alopecia areata patients. Sequencing used cDNA as its template, made by extracting RNA and reverse transcribing it. Repertoires were generated with immunoSEQ multiplex PCR, while TCRdb's copy carries only in-frame clones and drops some. Among 140,000 to 150,000 clones, around 50% were seen once, and the ten largest hold 5% to 7%. The data are from a study of CD8+ T cells in alopecia areata. Study details: Among treated patients, oral tofacitinib was administered at 5 to 10 mg twice daily.

The CDR3 is made up of 15 amino acids. The V and J ends lost 7 bases and 5 bases respectively, with 20 bases between them. Germline CDR1 reads MNHNY; CDR2 reads SVGAGI (reference sequence). The source is a human donor with alopecia areata. This chain uses TRBV6-6 with TRBJ2-5; D is possibly TRBD1 (5 bases). Sequences were derived from CD4+ T cells sorted from blood, sampled at week 0. The CDR3 protein is CASTLGHRPRETQYF. CDR3 nucleotides: TGTGCCAGCACCTTAGGACATCGCCCCCGGGAGACCCAGTACTTC.